This is a list of T cell receptor beta chains from one sample in a study of long-term antiretroviral therapy in people with HIV. TCRdb keeps only in-frame clones here, not all; method: immunoSEQ multiplex PCR. Among 17,000 or so clones listed, approximately 79% were seen once. Sequencing used unsorted PBMCs, obtained at the start of antiretroviral therapy. The receptors shown here come from a man younger than 45 with HIV. Each CDR3 is given with its conserved first and last residue. D genes are given only for firm matches. Clone size is stated in some rows and not others, as once, few, many or a class when expanded.

len: 14; v_gene: TRBV5-4; abundance: .; j_gene: TRBJ2-1; d_gene: .; CDR3aa: CASSLPNGAHEQFF; CDR3nt: TGTGCCAGCAGCTTACCGAATGGTGCGCATGAGCAGTTCTTC
len: 16; v_gene: TRBV2; abundance: once; j_gene: TRBJ1-6; d_gene: TRBD1; CDR3aa: CASRNDRGLNNSPLHF; CDR3nt: TGTGCCAGCAGAAACGACAGGGGGCTAAATAATTCACCCCTCCACTTT
len: 14; v_gene: TRBV7-3; abundance: .; j_gene: TRBJ2-5; d_gene: TRBD1; CDR3aa: CASSPTDRQETQYF; CDR3nt: TGTGCCAGCAGCCCGACGGACAGGCAAGAGACCCAGTACTTC
len: 14; v_gene: TRBV9; abundance: .; j_gene: TRBJ2-5; d_gene: TRBD2; CDR3aa: CASSVGTSVETQYF; CDR3nt: TGTGCCAGCAGCGTAGGGACTAGCGTAGAGACCCAGTACTTC
len: 14; v_gene: TRBV28; abundance: few; j_gene: TRBJ2-7; d_gene: .; CDR3aa: CASRPGNSAYEQYF; CDR3nt: TGTGCCAGCAGACCTGGGAATAGCGCCTACGAGCAGTACTTC
len: 14; v_gene: TRBV5-1; abundance: .; j_gene: TRBJ1-3; d_gene: .; CDR3aa: CASSLGQSGNTIYF; CDR3nt: TGCGCCAGCAGCTTAGGACAGTCCGGAAACACCATATATTTT
len: 15; v_gene: TRBV10-3; abundance: .; j_gene: TRBJ2-1; d_gene: .; CDR3aa: CAISAGHQRGNEQFF; CDR3nt: TGTGCCATCAGTGCGGGACACCAAAGAGGCAATGAGCAGTTCTTC
len: 15; v_gene: TRBV19; abundance: .; j_gene: TRBJ1-1; d_gene: TRBD1; CDR3aa: CASSWDREIYTEAFF; CDR3nt: TGTGCCAGTAGTTGGGACAGGGAAATTTACACTGAAGCTTTCTTT
len: 15; v_gene: TRBV12-5; abundance: .; j_gene: TRBJ2-2; d_gene: .; CDR3aa: CASGLVVSGFGELFF; CDR3nt: TGTGCTAGTGGTTTGGTGGTATCTGGGTTCGGGGAGCTGTTTTTT
len: 15; v_gene: TRBV7-3; abundance: once; j_gene: TRBJ2-1; d_gene: TRBD2; CDR3aa: CASSPRVAGASEQFF; CDR3nt: TGTGCCAGCAGCCCCCGGGTAGCGGGGGCTAGCGAGCAGTTCTTC
len: 15; v_gene: TRBV30; abundance: .; j_gene: TRBJ2-1; d_gene: TRBD2; CDR3aa: CAWETGLARKNEQFF; CDR3nt: TGTGCCTGGGAGACGGGACTAGCGAGAAAGAATGAGCAGTTCTTC
len: 14; v_gene: TRBV6-1; abundance: .; j_gene: TRBJ2-7; d_gene: TRBD1; CDR3aa: CASSLTGSVYEQYF; CDR3nt: TGTGCCAGCAGTCTGACAGGGAGCGTCTACGAGCAGTACTTC
len: 12; v_gene: TRBV28; abundance: .; j_gene: TRBJ1-2; d_gene: .; CDR3aa: CASGLGNYGYTF; CDR3nt: TGTGCCTCCGGGCTTGGCAACTATGGCTACACCTTC
len: 19; v_gene: TRBV9; abundance: .; j_gene: TRBJ2-1; d_gene: TRBD2; CDR3aa: CASSVARLAGGLSYNEQFF; CDR3nt: TGTGCCAGCAGCGTAGCTAGACTAGCGGGGGGCCTATCCTACAATGAGCAGTTCTTC
len: 14; v_gene: TRBV5-4; abundance: .; j_gene: TRBJ2-7; d_gene: TRBD1; CDR3aa: CASSKGDSSYEQYF; CDR3nt: TGTGCCAGCAGCAAAGGGGACAGCTCCTACGAGCAGTACTTC
len: 12; v_gene: TRBV7-9; abundance: .; j_gene: TRBJ2-5; d_gene: TRBD1; CDR3aa: CAGTGAQETQYF; CDR3nt: TGTGCCGGAACAGGGGCCCAAGAGACCCAGTACTTC
len: 15; v_gene: TRBV19; abundance: .; j_gene: TRBJ2-2; d_gene: .; CDR3aa: CASSGGAVGSGELFF; CDR3nt: TGTGCCAGTAGTGGAGGGGCAGTTGGTTCCGGGGAGCTGTTTTTT